This T cell receptor (beta chain) was retrieved from a study of cytomegalovirus exposure and HLA in healthy donors. Researchers ran the PCR with 60 Vbeta and 13 Jbeta primers. Profiling relied on immunoSEQ multiplex PCR, and the TCRdb table lists in-frame clones only, not all of them. The repertoire holds 95,000 to 150,000 clones, with around 85% as singletons. Study-wide findings and caveats: Within the data, a cluster of highly shared sequence variants was likely a sequencing artifact.

Regarding this clone: The target antigen is unknown.

The receptor was derived from a man between 18 and 35 years old in good health and CMV-seropositive. The sample taken for sequencing was PBMCs.

DNA of the CDR3: TGTGCCAGCAGTGACCCCGGGACAGACAGCAATCAGCCCCAGCATTTT. It yields the protein CASSDPGTDSNQPQHF. The chain is built from TRBV25-1 and TRBJ1-5; 7 positions match TRBD1. Germline-derived CDR1 and CDR2 are MGHDK and SYGVNS. Unmatched junction bases numbered 6, after V lost 3 bases and J lost 1 base. This CDR3 is built from 16 residues.